These T cell receptor beta chains were read from a single sample in a study of molecular identifiers for immune sequencing clone quantification. TCRdb redid the calling of the PCR reads with MiXCR, one entry per CDR3 protein. The sample contains around 480,000 distinct CDR3 sequences, around 23% of which appear only once. The sample was naive CD8+ T cells from blood, with Jurkat cell RNA spiked in. The receptors were sampled from a human donor in good health. Some libraries in this study had Jurkat cell RNA spiked in. Both conserved end residues are part of each CDR3. The order of the fields is clone size, J gene, D gene, V gene, CDR3 protein, CDR3 DNA. The D gene is left open where the match is weak. Expanded clones get a size class; other rows say once, few or many, or leave the size out.

few	TRBJ2-3	-	TRBV7-9	CASSPGPPPTDTQYF	TGTGCCAGCAGCCCCGGTCCTCCTCCCACAGATACGCAGTATTTT
few	TRBJ1-5	-	TRBV19	CASRPAGGIQPQHF	TGTGCCAGTAGGCCGGCCGGGGGGATTCAGCCCCAGCATTTT
-	TRBJ1-5	-	TRBV20-1	CSATETPGNQPQHF	TGCAGTGCTACAGAGACACCAGGAAATCAGCCCCAGCATTTT
few	TRBJ2-3	-	TRBV7-8	CASSLAQSTDTQYF	TGTGCCAGCAGCTTAGCCCAGAGCACAGATACGCAGTATTTT
once	TRBJ2-1	-	TRBV12-3/TRBV12-4	CASSTLALSSYNEQFF	TGTGCCAGCAGCACTCTAGCGCTCAGCTCCTACAATGAGCAGTTCTTC
few	TRBJ2-7	TRBD1	TRBV20-1	CSAVDPGQGTYEQYF	TGCAGTGCCGTAGATCCGGGACAGGGAACCTACGAGCAGTACTTC
many	TRBJ2-7	-	TRBV27	CASSLEGNYEQYF	TGTGCCAGCAGTTTGGAGGGGAACTACGAGCAGTACTTC
many	TRBJ2-2	-	TRBV3-1	CASSTRPSNTGELFF	TGTGCCAGCAGCACCCGACCCAGCAACACCGGGGAGCTGTTTTTT
-	TRBJ2-4	-	TRBV18	CASSPSRAIQYF	TGTGCCAGCTCACCTTCCCGGGCCATTCAGTACTTC
-	TRBJ2-1	-	TRBV5-6	CASSGGPSSYNEQFF	TGTGCCAGCAGCGGGGGGCCGAGCTCCTACAATGAGCAGTTCTTC
-	TRBJ2-1	-	TRBV4-3	CASRKGLPSSYNEQFF	TGCGCCAGCAGGAAAGGGCTACCAAGCTCCTACAATGAGCAGTTCTTC
many	TRBJ2-5	TRBD2	TRBV7-8	CASSTGGGTQETQYF	TGTGCCAGCAGCACCGGCGGGGGGACTCAAGAGACCCAGTACTTC
many	TRBJ1-5	TRBD1	TRBV28	CASSLSTGIGNQPQHF	TGTGCCAGCAGTTTGTCGACAGGGATTGGCAATCAGCCCCAGCATTTT
many	TRBJ2-5	-	TRBV29-1	CSVVGLEETQYF	TGCAGCGTTGTGGGGCTAGAAGAGACCCAGTACTTC
-	TRBJ1-1	-	TRBV6-2/TRBV6-3	CARSYGLAPAAFF	TGTGCCCGCAGTTACGGTCTGGCCCCTGCCGCTTTCTTT
-	TRBJ2-1	TRBD2	TRBV6-2/TRBV6-3	CASTVLAGGANEQFF	TGTGCCAGCACCGTCCTAGCGGGGGGTGCCAATGAGCAGTTCTTC
-	TRBJ2-7	TRBD2	TRBV12-3/TRBV12-4	CASSTGGLAGARIHYEQYF	TGTGCCAGCAGTACGGGGGGACTAGCGGGGGCCCGGATCCACTACGAGCAGTACTTC
-	TRBJ2-2	TRBD1	TRBV10-1	CASSPGTVSTGELFF	TGCGCCAGCAGTCCTGGGACAGTCTCCACCGGGGAGCTGTTTTTT